These 22 T cell receptor beta chains came from one sample sequenced in a study of shared clonotypes between healthy human individuals. The assay was immunoSEQ multiplex PCR, and TCRdb's table has in-frame clones only and misses some. Altogether 650,000 to 800,000 clones are present, 72% being singletons, with the ten largest covering less than 2%. Material: memory CD4+ T cells sorted from blood. Subset defined: CD45RA-negative fraction. The receptors derive from a woman aged 25-40 years in good health.

The chain joins TRBV9 to TRBJ2-5; 11 bases agree with TRBD2. The DNA matches TRBJ2-7 better at its end, which makes the J call doubtful. The germline gives CDR1 SGDLS, CDR2 YYNGEE. The CDR3 runs 15 residues. CDR3 sequence: CASSAGLAASYEQYF. DNA of the CDR3: TGTGCCAGCAGCGCGGGACTAGCGGCATCCTACGAGCAGTACTTC.

The CDR3 bases are TGTGCCAGCAGTTTGTCGCAGGCGGCGGGTGGGCGAGATACGCAGTATTTT. This encodes CASSLSQAAGGRDTQYF. The chain links TRBV28 to TRBJ2-3, with a possible D match to TRBD2 (5 bases). The CDR3 has 17 residues. Trimming shortened V by 3 bases and J by 5 bases, and 21 bases separated the two germline ends. CDR1 is MDHEN and CDR2 is SYDVKM in the germline V gene.

The chain employs TRBV14 and TRBJ2-6; D unresolved. CDR3 size: 18 residues. The germline V gene encodes CDR1 SGHDN and CDR2 FVKESK. Trimming took off 4 bases at V and 0 bases at J, with 16 bases between the two ends. The CDR3 bases are TGTGCCAGCAGCCCTGGCCGGCGAGGTAGCTCTGGGGCCAACGTCCTGACTTTC. Translating it yields CASSPGRRGSSGANVLTF.

The chain couples TRBV6-1 to TRBJ2-7, with TRBD1 matching 9 bases. Germline V lookup: CDR1 MNHNS, CDR2 SASEGT. The ends lost 7 bases at V and 5 bases at J; junction bases unmatched: 6. The CDR3 has 13 amino acids. The CDR3 spells CASIRTGADEQYF. Written as DNA, the CDR3 is TGTGCCAGCATACGGACAGGGGCGGACGAGCAGTACTTC.

The chain couples TRBV28 to TRBJ1-2, with D unclear. This CDR3 contains 13 residues. V was pared by 4 bases and J by 4 bases, with 10 bases between. From germline, CDR1 is MDHEN and CDR2 SYDVKM. The CDR3 region is CASSSDASYGYTF. CDR3 nucleotide sequence: TGTGCCAGCAGTTCGGACGCCTCCTATGGCTACACCTTC.

This clone has a handful of counts. CDR3 residues: CASSLRSYEQYF. CDR3 nucleotides: TGTGCCAGCAGCTTACGCTCCTACGAGCAGTACTTC. V gene TRBV7-8 combines with J gene TRBJ2-7, with D unresolved. Trimming took 2 bases from V and 0 from J, leaving 2 bases between them. The CDR3 length is 12 residues. In germline, CDR1 is SGHVS, CDR2 FQNEAQ.

Many counts were recorded for this clone. This chain links TRBV28 with TRBJ1-2; the D gene is possibly TRBD1 (6 bases). The germline V gene encodes CDR1 MDHEN and CDR2 SYDVKM. Trimming removed 3 bases at V and 8 bases at J, with 19 bases between. The CDR3 totals 15 residues. CDR3 residues: CASSFTSGGGGGYTF. The CDR3 region has the DNA TGTGCCAGCAGTTTCACGTCTGGGGGCGGAGGGGGCTACACCTTC.

The chain is built from TRBV5-6 and TRBJ1-3; tentatively, D is TRBD1 (6 bases). The CDR3 is made up of 17 amino acids. Germline-derived CDR1 and CDR2 are SGHDT and YYEEEE. Trimming took 6 bases from V and 0 from J, leaving 19 bases between them. In DNA, the CDR3 is TGTGCCAGCAACGCCGCTTGGACAGTTTTCTCTGGAAACACCATATATTTT. Amino acid sequence: CASNAAWTVFSGNTIYF.

This chain joins TRBV10-3 and TRBJ1-2; TRBD1 is a possible D gene (5 bases). V was trimmed by 6 bases and J by 1 base, leaving 12 bases between them. The germline gives CDR1 ENHRY, CDR2 SYGVKD. This CDR3 region has 14 residues. The CDR3: CAISTGDFNYGYTF. CDR3 bases: TGTGCCATCAGCACAGGAGATTTTAACTATGGCTACACCTTC.

Regarding this clone: The same CDR3 is also encoded by other DNA sequences in this sample. The chain joins TRBV30 to TRBJ1-5; D is perhaps TRBD1 (6 bases). The CDR3 length is 14 residues. Germline lookup yields CDR1 GTSNPN and CDR2 SVGIG (reference sequence). Trimming left V 0 bases short and J 2 bases short, with 8 bases between. The CDR3 is CAWSVGGGNQPQHF. CDR3 in DNA: TGTGCCTGGAGTGTAGGGGGTGGCAATCAGCCCCAGCATTTT.

This chain connects TRBV5-1 to TRBJ2-3; no definite D call. This CDR3 has 11 residues. Germline V gene data show CDR1 as SGHRS and CDR2 as YFSETQ. Trimming cost V 5 bases and J 5 bases, with 6 bases left between them. The CDR3 DNA sequence: TGCGCCAGCAGGGCGATAGATACGCAGTATTTT. Amino acid sequence: CASRAIDTQYF.

In its sample, this clone was seen a few times. A read error may produce the germline difference seen at one junction end. The chain uses TRBV29-1 and TRBJ2-5, with D perhaps TRBD1 or TRBD2 (6 bases each). Germline V gene sequence: CDR1 SQVTM, CDR2 ANQGSEA. The CDR3 has 12 residues. The CDR3 nucleotides are TGCAGCGTGGAAGGGGGGATAAAGACCCAGTACTTC. Its protein is CSVEGGIKTQYF.

The chain carries TRBV10-2 and TRBJ1-1; no firm D call. Trimming removed 6 bases from V and 4 bases from J, with 18 bases in between. Germline values: CDR1 WSHSY, CDR2 SAAADI. This CDR3 region has 15 residues. The CDR3: CASRDWQVPTTEAFF. The CDR3 DNA follows: TGCGCCAGCAGGGATTGGCAAGTCCCTACCACTGAAGCTTTCTTT.

The chain is built from TRBV28 and TRBJ1-3, with no clear D. Germline V gene data show CDR1 as MDHEN and CDR2 as SYDVKM. This CDR3 has 14 residues. The germline V and J ends were trimmed by 4 bases and 4 bases, with 11 bases remaining between them. CDR3 nucleotide sequence: TGTGCCAGCAGTTCCGTCTGGGCAGGAAACACCATATATTTT. This codes for CASSSVWAGNTIYF.

The chain recombines TRBV7-9 with TRBJ2-2, with D possibly matching TRBD1 (6 bases). Trimming took 5 bases from V and 5 from J, leaving 18 bases between them. CDR3 length: 16 amino acids. CDR1 SEHNR and CDR2 FQNEAQ come from the germline V gene (reference sequence). The CDR3 spells CASSPTDRLGTGELFF. CDR3 DNA sequence: TGTGCCAGCAGCCCCACCGACAGGCTAGGAACCGGGGAGCTGTTTTTT.

In its sample, this clone was seen a few times. The chain combines TRBV30 with TRBJ2-7; unclear D gene. V lost 3 bases and J 0 bases, leaving 12 bases between the germline ends. The CDR3 runs to 14 residues. The germline gives CDR1 GTSNPN, CDR2 SVGIG (reference sequence). Written as DNA, the CDR3 is TGTGCCTGGAGGGGCCAGGAGCCCTCCTACGAGCAGTACTTC. Translation: CAWRGQEPSYEQYF. Full variable domain (remainder filled in from reference TRBV30 and TRBJ2-7): SQTIHQWPATLVQPVGSPLSLECTVEGTSNPNLYWYRQAAGRGLQLLFYSVGIGQISSEVPQNLSASRPQDRQFILSSKKLLLSDSGFYLCAWRGQEPSYEQYFGPGTRLTVT.

This chain connects TRBV19 to TRBJ1-5; 7 bases fit TRBD1. V lost 7 bases, J lost 3 bases, and 6 bases stayed unmatched. CDR3 size: 14 residues. The germline V gene encodes CDR1 LNHDA and CDR2 SQIVND (reference sequence). The DNA for the CDR3 is TGTGCCAGTACGAACAGGGGCCTCAATCAGCCCCAGCATTTT. Residues: CASTNRGLNQPQHF. Using reference TRBV19 and TRBJ1-5 for the parts outside the CDR3, the full variable domain is DGGITQSPKYLFRKEGQNVTLSCEQNLNHDAMYWYRQDPGQGLRLIYYSQIVNDFQKGDIAEGYSVSREKKESFPLTVTSAQKNPTAFYLCASTNRGLNQPQHFGDGTRLSIL.

This chain uses TRBV30 with TRBJ2-5; D might be TRBD1 (5 bases). V lost 8 bases and J lost 7, with 11 bases in between. The CDR3 runs to 10 residues. Germline V CDR1 and CDR2: GTSNPN, SVGIG (reference sequence). This chain's CDR3 is CAGMTATQYF. The CDR3 coding sequence is TGTGCCGGGATGACAGCGACCCAGTACTTC. Using reference TRBV30 and TRBJ2-5 for the parts outside the CDR3, the full variable domain is SQTIHQWPATLVQPVGSPLSLECTVEGTSNPNLYWYRQAAGRGLQLLFYSVGIGQISSEVPQNLSASRPQDRQFILSSKKLLLSDSGFYLCAGMTATQYFGPGTRLLVL.

The chain couples TRBV6-5 to TRBJ1-2, with 7 bases that match TRBD1. J lost 8 bases, V lost 0 bases, and 9 bases had no gene match. This CDR3 is built from 15 residues. Germline lookup yields CDR1 MNHEY and CDR2 SVGAGI. CDR3 sequence reads: CASSYSLRGQRGYTF. In nucleotides, the CDR3 is TGTGCCAGCAGTTACTCGTTAAGGGGGCAGCGGGGCTACACCTTC.

The rearrangement links TRBV27 to TRBJ1-5; D is possibly TRBD1 (6 bases). V lost 3 bases and J 1 base, leaving 13 bases between the germline ends. Germline V CDR1 and CDR2: MNHEY, SMNVEV (reference sequence). The CDR3 has 16 amino acids. The CDR3 region is CASSFSGTLSNQPQHF. CDR3 DNA sequence: TGTGCCAGCAGTTTTTCGGGGACACTCAGCAATCAGCCCCAGCATTTT.

This clone has more than one count but fewer than ten. The CDR3 protein is CASSTGRYEQYF. CDR3 DNA sequence: TGTGCCAGCAGTACCGGTCGGTACGAGCAGTACTTC. This chain links TRBV6-5 with TRBJ2-7; D is unresolved. Germline values: CDR1 MNHEY, CDR2 SVGAGI. The CDR3 covers 12 residues. V lost 5 bases to trimming and J lost 4 bases, with 9 bases between them.

V usage is TRBV5-5 and J usage is TRBJ1-5; the D gene is possibly TRBD1 (5 bases). The CDR3 length is 14 residues. Germline V gives CDR1 SGHKS, CDR2 YYEKEE (reference sequence). Trimming left V 2 bases short and J 4 bases short, with 10 bases between. In DNA form, the CDR3 reads TGTGCCAGCAGCTTATACAGGTCTAATCAGCCCCAGCATTTT. This sequence encodes CASSLYRSNQPQHF.